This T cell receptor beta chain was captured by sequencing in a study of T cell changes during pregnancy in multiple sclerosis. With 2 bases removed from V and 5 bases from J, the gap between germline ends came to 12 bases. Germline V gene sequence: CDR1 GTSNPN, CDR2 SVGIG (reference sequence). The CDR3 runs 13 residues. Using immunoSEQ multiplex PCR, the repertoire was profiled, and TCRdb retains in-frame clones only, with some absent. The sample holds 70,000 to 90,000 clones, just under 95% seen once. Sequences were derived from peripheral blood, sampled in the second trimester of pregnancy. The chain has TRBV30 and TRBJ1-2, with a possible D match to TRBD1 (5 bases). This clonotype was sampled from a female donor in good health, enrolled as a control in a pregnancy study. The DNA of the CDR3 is TGTGCCTGGAGTTCAGCAGGGTGGTATGGCTACACCTTC. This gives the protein CAWSSAGWYGYTF. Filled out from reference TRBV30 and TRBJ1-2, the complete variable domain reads SQTIHQWPATLVQPVGSPLSLECTVEGTSNPNLYWYRQAAGRGLQLLFYSVGIGQISSEVPQNLSASRPQDRQFILSSKKLLLSDSGFYLCAWSSAGWYGYTFGSGTRLTVV.